Listed below are T cell receptor beta chains from one sample, sequenced in a study of T cell changes during pregnancy in multiple sclerosis. Some clones are missing from TCRdb's copy, which holds only in-frame ones; the method was immunoSEQ multiplex PCR. The sample contains roughly 100,000 clones, 90% of which appear only once. The input for sequencing was peripheral blood, taken in the second trimester of pregnancy. These receptors were taken from a female donor in good health, enrolled as a control in a pregnancy study. CDR3s include the opening cysteine and the closing phenylalanine or tryptophan. The D gene is left open where the match is weak. A row's size may be missing; if present it is once, few, many or a size class.

D	J	size	V	DNA	CDR3
-	TRBJ1-1	-	TRBV7-9	TGTGCCAGCAGCTCCCAGGGGCCCACTGAAGCTTTCTTT	CASSSQGPTEAFF
-	TRBJ2-1	-	TRBV19	TGTGCCAGTAGTATGGGGAGTGGCTACAATGAGCAGTTCTTC	CASSMGSGYNEQFF
-	TRBJ1-4	-	TRBV6-5	TGTGCCAGCAGTCCGCGCGACGGGGGTGGCGAAAAACTGTTTTTT	CASSPRDGGGEKLFF
TRBD1	TRBJ2-3	few	TRBV5-1	TGCGCCAGCAGCCCGGCCGGGACAGGGCTAATGGATACGCAGTATTTT	CASSPAGTGLMDTQYF
TRBD1	TRBJ1-1	-	TRBV5-1	TGCGCCAGCAGCTTGCAGGGGGTCGGGGGCACTGAAGCTTTCTTT	CASSLQGVGGTEAFF
-	TRBJ1-4	-	TRBV18	TGTGCCAGCTCACCAGATCAACAGGCAAATCCTAATGAAAAACTGTTTTTT	CASSPDQQANPNEKLFF
TRBD1	TRBJ1-2	-	TRBV10-3	TGTGCCATCACCGAGGACAGGGACTTCTATGGCTACACCTTC	CAITEDRDFYGYTF
TRBD1	TRBJ1-1	few	TRBV7-8	TGTGCCAGCAGCCTAAGGACAGGGGAAGCTTTCTTT	CASSLRTGEAFF
-	TRBJ1-3	-	TRBV4-3	TGCGCCAGCAGCCAAGATTCACAAAGCTCTGGAAACACCATATATTTT	CASSQDSQSSGNTIYF
TRBD1	TRBJ1-1	-	TRBV19	TGTGCCAGTAGGGCGGGACAGGTTAACACTGAAGCTTTCTTT	CASRAGQVNTEAFF
-	TRBJ1-5	-	TRBV7-9	TGTGCCAGCAGCTCCTCCCGGATCGGAGGGAGAGGTCAGCCCCAGCATTTT	CASSSSRIGGRGQPQHF
-	TRBJ1-1	few	TRBV2	TGTGCCAGCAGTGGTGGTTACAAACCGAACACTGAAGCTTTCTTT	CASSGGYKPNTEAFF
TRBD1	TRBJ1-4	-	TRBV7-2	TGTGCCAGCAGCTTGGGAGGACAGGGATCCCTGTTTTTT	CASSLGGQGSLFF
TRBD1	TRBJ2-7	-	TRBV5-6	TGTGCCAGCAGCCCGGGACAGGGGGGCTACGAGCAGTACTTC	CASSPGQGGYEQYF
-	TRBJ2-3	-	TRBV5-1	TGCGCCAGCAGCTTCCAGTCCAGCACAGATACGCAGTATTTT	CASSFQSSTDTQYF
TRBD1	TRBJ1-2	-	TRBV29-1	TGCAGCGTCGACCGGGACAGGGGTTATGGCTACACCTTC	CSVDRDRGYGYTF
TRBD1	TRBJ2-7	few	TRBV29-1	TGCAGCGTTATAGGGGGCGGAGAGCAGTACTTC	CSVIGGGEQYF
-	TRBJ1-2	-	TRBV7-9	TGTGCCAGCAGCTGGGCCGGAGGTACAGAATCTAATAACTATGGCTACACCTTC	CASSWAGGTESNNYGYTF
TRBD1	TRBJ2-2	-	TRBV5-1	TGCGCCAGCAGCCCGCTAAGACAGGGGGAAGGGGCCGGGGAGCTGTTTTTT	CASSPLRQGEGAGELFF
-	TRBJ1-1	-	TRBV6-6	TGTGCCAGCAGTTACCCCTCGACACCTATGAACACTGAAGCTTTCTTT	CASSYPSTPMNTEAFF
-	TRBJ2-7	few	TRBV2	TGTGCCAGCAGTGAAGCGCTCCCCTCAGCGGGTGACTACGAGCAGTACTTC	CASSEALPSAGDYEQYF
-	TRBJ1-2	-	TRBV15	TGTGCCACCAGCAGAGATGGGGCGGGGGTGGTAAGCTACACCTTC	CATSRDGAGVVSYTF
TRBD1	TRBJ2-7	-	TRBV11-2	TGTGCCAGCACCAGGGGACAGTCCGCCTACGAGCAGTACTTC	CASTRGQSAYEQYF
-	TRBJ1-2	-	TRBV7-9	TGTGCCAGCAGCTTAGATCTGCCTCCCAGGTCATCCAACTATGGCTACACCTTC	CASSLDLPPRSSNYGYTF
TRBD2	TRBJ2-1	once	TRBV27	TGTGCCAGCAGTTCCCCGGGACTAGCGGACCTTAAGAATGAGCAGTTCTTC	CASSSPGLADLKNEQFF
-	TRBJ1-5	-	TRBV18	TGTGCCAGCTCACCACGACAGGTAACGGATAGCAATCAGCCCCAGCATTTT	CASSPRQVTDSNQPQHF
TRBD1	TRBJ2-1	-	TRBV7-2	TGTGCCAGCAGCTTAGTAGGCAGGGGGCTATACAATGAGCAGTTCTTC	CASSLVGRGLYNEQFF
-	TRBJ2-3	-	TRBV14	TGTGCCAGCAGCCATGGGGACATCACAGATACGCAGTATTTT	CASSHGDITDTQYF
-	TRBJ2-7	few	TRBV28	TGTGCCTGCCGTGGCGGGAATTCCAGAAGAGGCTACGAGCAGTACTTC	CACRGGNSRRGYEQYF
-	TRBJ1-4	-	TRBV4-1	TGCGCCACCCGATCTAGGGGGGGCGAAGAAAAACTGTTTTTT	CATRSRGGEEKLFF
-	TRBJ1-1	few	TRBV11-2	TGTGCCAGCAGCCAGCCCGGGGAGGGGACTGAAGCTTTCTTT	CASSQPGEGTEAFF
-	TRBJ1-2	once	TRBV15	TGTGCCACCAGCAGAGAGGTTCGGCAGGTATATGGCTACACCTTC	CATSREVRQVYGYTF
-	TRBJ2-5	-	TRBV4-3	TGCGCCAGCAGCCAAGCCCCAGGGTGGGGCGAGACCCAGTACTTC	CASSQAPGWGETQYF
TRBD1	TRBJ1-2	-	TRBV2	TGTGCCAGCAGTGAAGCTCGGACAGGGGGCTACACCTTC	CASSEARTGGYTF
TRBD1	TRBJ1-3	-	TRBV5-4	TGTGCCAGCAGTTTTGGACAGGGCGCAGGAAACACCATATATTTT	CASSFGQGAGNTIYF
-	TRBJ2-3	-	TRBV2	TGTGCCAGCAGGGCGGCGAAACTCAGCACAGATACGCAGTATTTT	CASRAAKLSTDTQYF
TRBD1	TRBJ1-2	-	TRBV6-6	TGTGCCAGCAGTTACTCGGGACAGGGTAACCATGGCTACACCTTC	CASSYSGQGNHGYTF
TRBD1	TRBJ1-2	-	TRBV7-8	TGTGCCAGCAGTTTAAGACAGGGGGCTTATGGCTACACCTTC	CASSLRQGAYGYTF
-	TRBJ2-1	once	TRBV7-7	TGTGCCAGCAGCCCAACAGGGACCCAGACAGCTGAGCAGTTCTTC	CASSPTGTQTAEQFF
TRBD1	TRBJ1-4	-	TRBV19	TGTGCCAGTCGAACGGGACAGGGCCAAAATGAAAAACTGTTTTTT	CASRTGQGQNEKLFF
-	TRBJ1-2	-	TRBV6-5	TGTGCCAGCAGTTATAACAGGGCAAATGGCTACACCTTC	CASSYNRANGYTF
TRBD1	TRBJ2-7	-	TRBV5-1	TGCGCCAGCAGCTTTTTGCCAGGGGGAAGCTACGAGCAGTACTTC	CASSFLPGGSYEQYF
TRBD1	TRBJ2-7	-	TRBV6-5	TGTGCCAGCAGTATGCCGAGACAGGGGTCCTACGAGCAGTACTTC	CASSMPRQGSYEQYF
TRBD1	TRBJ1-2	-	TRBV18	TGTGCCAGCTCACCTTCCCGGGACAGGGTAGTGGGCTACACCTTC	CASSPSRDRVVGYTF
-	TRBJ2-7	-	TRBV7-2	TGTGCCAGCACCATAGATTGGGGAGGCGAGCAGTACTTC	CASTIDWGGEQYF
-	TRBJ1-1	-	TRBV27	TGTGCCAGCAGTTTATCGGAGTTCACTGAAGCTTTCTTT	CASSLSEFTEAFF
TRBD1	TRBJ2-7	-	TRBV5-4	TGTGCCAGCAGCTTACAGGGGGCTTCGTACGAGCAGTACTTC	CASSLQGASYEQYF
TRBD2	TRBJ2-1	-	TRBV19	TGTGCCAGGGGGACTAGCGTAGGCAATGAGCAGTTCTTC	CARGTSVGNEQFF
-	TRBJ1-6	-	TRBV28	TGTGCCAGCAGATATGGGCCCGGTCGGAATTCACCCCTCCACTTT	CASRYGPGRNSPLHF
TRBD1	TRBJ2-7	-	TRBV28	TGTGCCTCCGAGGGGGGACAGGCCGCCACCTACGAGCAGTACTTC	CASEGGQAATYEQYF